These 22 T cell receptor beta chains came from one sample sequenced in a study of T cell changes during pregnancy in multiple sclerosis. Profiled with immunoSEQ multiplex PCR; TCRdb holds only in-frame clones, not every one. The sample yields under 40,000 clones, 93% seen once. The starting material was CD8+ T cells from peripheral blood mononuclear cells, obtained in the third trimester of pregnancy. The source of these receptors is a female donor with multiple sclerosis, enrolled in a pregnancy study.

The chain combines TRBV5-4 with TRBJ2-5, with 14 bases fitting TRBD2. CDR1 and CDR2 from the germline V gene are SGHNT and YYREEE (reference sequence). V dropped 4 bases and J dropped 0; count of bases not matched to a gene: 8. This CDR3 comprises 18 residues. CDR3 in amino acids: CASSAGLAGVKYQETQYF. The CDR3 bases are TGTGCCAGCAGCGCGGGACTAGCGGGGGTAAAGTACCAAGAGACCCAGTACTTC.

The chain recombines TRBV19 with TRBJ2-7; D remains ambiguous. Germline V gene sequence: CDR1 LNHDA, CDR2 SQIVND (reference sequence). Trimming removed 5 bases from V and 3 bases from J, with 14 bases in between. CDR3 size: 14 residues. In nucleotides, the CDR3 is TGTGCCAGTAGTGCACCATCCCAGGTCTACGAGCAGTACTTC. Translation: CASSAPSQVYEQYF.

The gene calls are TRBV7-8 and TRBJ2-7; 7 nucleotides align to TRBD2. CDR3 length equals 17 residues. Germline trimming cut 1 base from V and 1 base from J; bases unmatched to any gene: 10. Germline V gene sequence: CDR1 SGHVS, CDR2 FQNEAQ. The DNA of the CDR3 is TGTGCCAGCAGCTTAGAAAAACTCGGGGGGAATTCCTACGAGCAGTACTTC. Residues: CASSLEKLGGNSYEQYF.

The chain is built from TRBV27 and TRBJ1-1, with 7 bases identical to TRBD1. The CDR3 is 15 amino acids. The trim removed 6 bases at V and 0 bases at J, leaving 7 bases unmatched. Germline-derived CDR1 and CDR2 are MNHEY and SMNVEV (reference sequence). CDR3 coding DNA: TGTGCCAGCAGCCCCGGAGGGGGCCTGAACACTGAAGCTTTCTTT. Its protein product is CASSPGGGLNTEAFF.

This chain uses TRBV5-8 with TRBJ1-3, with 8 bases that match TRBD1. Germline CDR1 is SGHTS and CDR2 is YDEGEE. The V gene end was trimmed by 5 bases and the J gene end by 0 bases; junction bases not matched to a gene: 4. The CDR3 is made up of 15 amino acids. The DNA for the CDR3 is TGTGCCAGCAGTAACAGGGGGGCCTCTGGAAACACCATATATTTT. It translates to CASSNRGASGNTIYF.

In this sample, this clone turned up a few times. CDR3 loop: CASSLLQGGGTEAFF. The CDR3 DNA reads TGTGCCAGCAGTTTGTTACAGGGAGGGGGGACTGAAGCTTTCTTT. The chain uses TRBV28 and TRBJ1-1; a possible D gene is TRBD1 (6 bases). In germline, CDR1 is MDHEN, CDR2 SYDVKM. V was clipped by 3 bases and J by 5 bases, with 16 bases between them. The length of the CDR3 is 15 residues.

The CDR3, as DNA: TGTGCCAGCAGCTTGGAGGGAGAGAATGAAAAACTGTTTTTT. Amino acid sequence: CASSLEGENEKLFF. The chain has TRBV5-6 and TRBJ1-4; no clear D gene. The length of the CDR3 is 14 residues. The V end was cut by 0 bases, the J end by 5 bases, with 8 bases between. Germline lookup yields CDR1 SGHDT and CDR2 YYEEEE.

This rearrangement joins TRBV2 to TRBJ1-2, with D maybe TRBD1 (6 bases). Germline V gene data show CDR1 as SNHLY and CDR2 as FYNNEI. V shed 3 bases and J shed 2 bases, with 13 bases lying between them. This CDR3 contains 15 residues. CDR3 region: CASSEGGTLNYGYTF. The CDR3 nucleotides read TGTGCCAGCAGTGAGGGAGGGACATTAAACTATGGCTACACCTTC.

The rearrangement uses TRBV6-5 and TRBJ2-1; tentatively, D is TRBD1 (5 bases). CDR3 length equals 13 residues. Germline CDR1 MNHEY, CDR2 SVGAGI. V was clipped by 4 bases and J by 2 bases, with 6 bases between them. CDR3 residues: CASSWGTYNEQFF. In nucleotides, the CDR3 is TGTGCCAGCAGTTGGGGCACCTACAATGAGCAGTTCTTC.

The chain has TRBV2 and TRBJ1-1; tentatively, D is TRBD1 (6 bases). The V gene's germline CDR1 is SNHLY and CDR2 FYNNEI. The CDR3 sequence is 13 residues long. V was trimmed by 4 bases and J by 7 bases, leaving 13 bases between them. The CDR3 bases are TGTGCCAGCAGTGTGGGCAGGGGCAATGAAGCTTTCTTT. The encoded protein is CASSVGRGNEAFF.

The rearrangement uses TRBV6-6 and TRBJ1-6; D is undetermined. The germline V gene encodes CDR1 MNHNY and CDR2 SVGAGI (reference sequence). V was clipped by 10 bases and J by 9 bases, with 7 bases between them. The CDR3 runs 10 residues. The CDR3: CAIGGSPLHF. As DNA, the CDR3 is TGTGCCATCGGCGGTTCACCCCTCCACTTT.

The chain links TRBV27 to TRBJ1-1; D ambiguous. The CDR3 is 13 residues long. Looked up from germline, CDR1 is MNHEY and CDR2 is SMNVEV (reference sequence). V lost 11 bases to trimming and J lost 1 base, with 14 bases between them. The CDR3 loop reads CAPRPRGNTEAFF. The CDR3 DNA reads as TGTGCCCCTCGTCCCCGAGGGAACACTGAAGCTTTCTTT.

The rearrangement uses TRBV6-1 and TRBJ1-5; 9 bases align to TRBD1. CDR3 length: 13 residues. V shed 7 bases, J shed 7 bases, and the junction held 5 bases outside the gene matches. The germline V gene has CDR1 MNHNS and CDR2 SASEGT. The CDR3 DNA sequence: TGTGCCAGCACGGACAGGGGCTGGCAGCCCCAGCATTTT. As protein: CASTDRGWQPQHF.

The CDR3 bases are TGTGCCAGCAGCGTAGAGGACAATTACAATGAGCAGTTCTTC. It is translated as CASSVEDNYNEQFF. The rearrangement joins TRBV9 to TRBJ2-1; D perhaps matches TRBD1 (5 bases). This CDR3 comprises 14 residues. Germline CDR1 and CDR2: SGDLS and YYNGEE. The V end was cut by 0 bases, the J end by 4 bases, with 8 bases between.

The rearrangement links TRBV4-1 to TRBJ1-1; D unclear. Trimming left V 3 bases short and J 3 bases short, with 2 bases between. Germline CDR1 reads MGHRA; CDR2 reads YSYEKL. CDR3 length: 11 amino acids. CDR3 protein: CASSHYTEAFF. The DNA of the CDR3 is TGCGCCAGCAGCCACTACACTGAAGCTTTCTTT.

The chain links TRBV9 to TRBJ1-3; D is unresolved. Per germline, CDR1 SGDLS and CDR2 YYNGEE. CDR3 length equals 15 residues. Trimming stripped 0 bases from V and 2 bases from J, with 9 bases between. The CDR3 sequence: CASSVDEGTGNTIYF. CDR3 coding DNA: TGTGCCAGCAGCGTAGACGAGGGAACTGGAAACACCATATATTTT.

The chain joins TRBV2 to TRBJ2-7, with a possible D match to TRBD2 (5 bases). This CDR3 contains 12 residues. Germline assignment: CDR1 SNHLY and CDR2 FYNNEI. Trimming shortened V by 8 bases and J by 1 base, and 9 bases separated the two germline ends. CDR3 DNA sequence: TGTGCCAGCGACCGGGGTTCCTACGAGCAGTACTTC. Translation gives CASDRGSYEQYF.

The V call is TRBV5-1, the J call TRBJ1-1, with TRBD1 matching over 11 bases. CDR1 is SGHRS, CDR2 YFSETQ, per germline. The CDR3 is 15 amino acids. J lost 8 bases, V lost 0 bases, and 6 bases had no gene match. Written as DNA, the CDR3 is TGCGCCAGCAGCTTGGTCGGGACAGGGGGGCAAGAAGCTTTCTTT. Translated, it gives CASSLVGTGGQEAFF.

The chain recombines TRBV27 with TRBJ2-1; D gene unclear. The V gene lost 6 bases and the J gene lost 7 bases, with 10 bases spanning the gap. The CDR3 runs 12 residues. Germline CDR1 and CDR2: MNHEY and SMNVEV (reference sequence). The CDR3 spells CASREYGNEQFF. CDR3 nucleotide sequence: TGTGCCAGCAGGGAGTATGGGAATGAGCAGTTCTTC.

The V call is TRBV6-5, the J call TRBJ2-1; D not certain. The CDR3 sequence is 15 residues long. The V and J ends lost 0 bases and 2 bases respectively, with 8 bases between them. Looked up from germline, CDR1 is MNHEY and CDR2 is SVGAGI. The CDR3 is CASSYSLGTYNEQFF. CDR3 DNA sequence: TGTGCCAGCAGTTACTCCCTCGGTACCTACAATGAGCAGTTCTTC.

The genes are TRBV6-1 and TRBJ2-7, with a possible D match to TRBD2 (5 bases). CDR1 is MNHNS, CDR2 SASEGT, per germline. This CDR3 comprises 12 residues. V shed 6 bases and J shed 3 bases, with 9 bases lying between them. The CDR3 nucleotides read TGTGCCAGCAGCCCCGGACTCTACGAGCAGTACTTC. Its protein product is CASSPGLYEQYF.

The chain carries TRBV27 and TRBJ1-2; no clear D gene. The length of the CDR3 is 13 residues. Trimming removed 5 bases at V and 2 bases at J, with 9 bases between. The V gene's germline CDR1 is MNHEY and CDR2 SMNVEV (reference sequence). The chain's CDR3 is CASSPDTNYGYTF. As DNA, the CDR3 is TGTGCCAGCAGTCCCGACACCAACTATGGCTACACCTTC.